A single sample is the source of the 5 T cell receptor beta chains below, sequenced in a study of blood T cell repertoires in COVID-19. Here immunoSEQ multiplex PCR was the method, and the copy in TCRdb shows in-frame clones only, minus some. This table holds some 220,000 clones, roughly 81% found once. The source material was peripheral blood. The receptors stem from a man aged 50 or older who had recovered from COVID-19.

The chain joins TRBV28 to TRBJ1-2; D gene ambiguous. Germline-derived CDR1 and CDR2 are MDHEN and SYDVKM. CDR3 length equals 13 residues. Trimming stripped 11 bases from V and 4 bases from J, with 17 bases between. The CDR3, as DNA: TGTGCCGCCCTGGACGGGGAGAGCTATGGCTACACCTTC. It specifies CAALDGESYGYTF.

The chain has TRBV6-5 and TRBJ2-7; TRBD1 aligns across 8 bases. Germline-derived CDR1 and CDR2 are MNHEY and SVGAGI. The CDR3 runs 12 residues. The ends lost 6 bases at V and 4 bases at J; junction bases unmatched: 2. In DNA form, the CDR3 reads TGTGCCAGCAGGGACAGGGTGTACGAGCAGTACTTC. Translation gives CASRDRVYEQYF.

The chain is built from TRBV5-1 and TRBJ2-2; TRBD1 agrees at 8 bases. The CDR3 is made up of 17 amino acids. After removal of 5 bases from V and 0 bases from J, the junction contained 9 bases not matched to a gene. CDR1 and CDR2 from the germline V gene are SGHRS and YFSETQ. This CDR3 is CASRRRGQGSNTGELFF. As DNA, the CDR3 is TGCGCCAGCAGACGAAGAGGACAGGGTTCGAACACCGGGGAGCTGTTTTTT.

The rearrangement links TRBV30 to TRBJ1-2; 9 nucleotides align to TRBD1. The germline gives CDR1 GTSNPN, CDR2 SVGIG (reference sequence). Unmatched junction bases numbered 5, after V lost 1 base and J lost 2 bases. CDR3 size: 15 residues. DNA for the CDR3: TGTGCCTGGAGTGCTCTACAGGGGGCGAACTATGGCTACACCTTC. Translated: CAWSALQGANYGYTF.

This chain uses TRBV11-2 with TRBJ2-5, with D hard to call. This CDR3 spans 13 amino acids. CDR1 is SGHAT, CDR2 FQNNGV, per germline. Trimming cost V 0 bases and J 7 bases, with 9 bases left between them. In nucleotides, the CDR3 is TGTGCCAGCAGCTTAGATGGTGTGGCGACCCAGTACTTC. This sequence encodes CASSLDGVATQYF.